This record looks at one T cell receptor (beta chain) sequence and its context. This clone may be a read error of a much larger clone one base away. The entry originates in a study of molecular identifiers for immune sequencing clone quantification. The length of the CDR3 is 15 residues. Germline CDR1 SGHDT, CDR2 YYEEEE. The ends were cut back, 0 bases at V and 2 bases at J, with 11 bases in the middle. It was with previously described methods and listed TCR primers that bulk TCR libraries were made. Using its own MiXCR run on the PCR reads, TCRdb lists one record per CDR3 protein. The table records roughly 320,000 distinct CDR3 sequences, about a fifth of them present only once.

The chain has TRBV5-6 and TRBJ1-1; a weak D match, TRBD1 (5 bases). This clonotype originated in a human donor in good health. Some libraries in this study had Jurkat cell RNA spiked in. Material: naive CD8+ T cells from blood, with Jurkat cell RNA spiked in. Subset: FACS-sorted CD8+CD4-CCR7+CD45RA+ naive T cells. The CDR3 bases are TGTGCCAGCAGCTTGGTGGCGACAGCCAACACTGAAGCTTTCTTT. Translation gives CASSLVATANTEAFF.